These 31 T cell receptor beta chains were sequenced from one sample in a study of T-cell memory formation after mild COVID-19. TCRdb re-analysed the 5' RACE reads in MiXCR, keeping a single row per CDR3 protein. This sample has about 400,000 distinct CDR3 sequences, with roughly 14% found just once. Sequencing used PBMCs or a T cell subset sorted from them (not recorded which). The receptors stem from a man aged 18 to 30 who had mild COVID-19 (a few samples of this study predate the infection). Cell type and time point are not known.

This clonotype was seen more than once but under ten times. The rearrangement uses TRBV20-1 and TRBJ2-2, with 11 positions matching TRBD2. CDR1 is DFQATT and CDR2 is SNEGSKA in the germline V gene (reference sequence). V shed 6 bases and J 1 base; nucleotides not matched to a gene: 7. This CDR3 region has 16 residues. The chain's CDR3 is CSASGLAGGNTGELFF. In DNA, the CDR3 is TGCAGTGCCTCTGGGCTAGCGGGGGGGAACACCGGGGAGCTGTTTTTT.

This clonotype occurred a few times. The J gene is TRBJ2-2, the V gene TRBV6-5; D is uncertain. Germline lookup yields CDR1 MNHEY and CDR2 SVGAGI. The CDR3 loop spans 11 amino acids. The germline V and J ends were trimmed by 2 bases and 7 bases, with 2 bases remaining between them. The CDR3 DNA follows: TGTGCCAGCAGTTACGTCGGGGAGCTGTTTTTT. It is translated as CASSYVGELFF.

The gene calls are TRBV19 and TRBJ1-4; D unresolved. Germline V CDR1 and CDR2: LNHDA, SQIVND (reference sequence). The V end lost 4 bases, the J end lost 8 bases, and 11 bases lay between the germline ends. The CDR3 has 13 amino acids. In nucleotides, the CDR3 is TGTGCCAGTAGTAACAGCCCGTTGGAAAAACTGTTTTTT. This codes for CASSNSPLEKLFF.

This clonotype was detected only a few times. The chain is built from TRBV4-1 and TRBJ2-5; 7 bases line up with TRBD2. CDR1 and CDR2 (germline): MGHRA, YSYEKL. V shed 4 bases, J shed 4 bases, and the junction held 9 bases outside the gene matches. There are 15 residues in the CDR3. CDR3 sequence: CASSPGLVGRETQYF. DNA of the CDR3: TGCGCCAGCAGCCCAGGACTAGTGGGCCGAGAGACCCAGTACTTC.

This rearrangement joins TRBV7-9 to TRBJ2-3, with D hard to call. Trimming took 10 bases from V and 0 from J, leaving 11 bases between them. The length of the CDR3 is 13 residues. Germline CDR1 SEHNR, CDR2 FQNEAQ (reference sequence). This chain's CDR3 is CATPAASTDTQYF. The DNA of the CDR3 is TGTGCCACCCCCGCAGCTAGCACAGATACGCAGTATTTT.

In this sample, this clonotype turned up many times. In DNA, the CDR3 is TGCAGTGCTAGATCTGCCGGGGTCTCCTACGAGCAGTACTTC. It yields the protein CSARSAGVSYEQYF. This chain uses TRBV20-1 with TRBJ2-7; D possibly corresponds to TRBD2 (5 bases). Germline assignment: CDR1 DFQATT and CDR2 SNEGSKA (reference sequence). The CDR3 has 14 amino acids. V was clipped by 2 bases and J by 0 bases, with 11 bases between them.

This clonotype has just one count. The J gene is TRBJ1-4, the V gene TRBV5-1; D gene ambiguous. Between the trimmed V and J ends, which lost 4 bases and 0 bases, there was a span of 13 bases. Germline-derived CDR1 and CDR2 are SGHRS and YFSETQ. The CDR3 extends over 16 amino acids. Written as DNA, the CDR3 is TGCGCCAGCAGCCAAGGGTGGGGAGCAACTAATGAAAAACTGTTTTTT. Its protein is CASSQGWGATNEKLFF. The variable domain in full, completed from reference TRBV5-1 and TRBJ1-4, reads KAGVTQTPRYLIKTRGQQVTLSCSPISGHRSVSWYQQTPGQGLQFLFEYFSETQRNKGNFPGRFSGRQFSNSRSEMNVSTLELGDSALYLCASSQGWGATNEKLFFGSGTQLSVL.

This clonotype has a handful of counts. The chain joins TRBV7-2 to TRBJ1-2, with TRBD1 as a possible D gene (5 bases). The V gene lost 7 bases and the J gene lost 5 bases, with 20 bases spanning the gap. Germline values: CDR1 SGHTA, CDR2 FQGNSA. The length of the CDR3 is 15 residues. The CDR3 here is CASTPSPGAIYGYTF. DNA for the CDR3: TGTGCCAGCACGCCATCCCCCGGGGCGATATATGGCTACACCTTC.

This chain links TRBV18 with TRBJ2-7; D is uncertain. The CDR3 runs 14 residues. Germline CDR1 is KGHSH and CDR2 is LQKENI. Trimming took 5 bases from V and 2 from J, leaving 13 bases between them. The CDR3 DNA follows: TGTGCCAGCTCAGCGGTAGGACGGGCCTACGAGCAGTACTTC. It encodes CASSAVGRAYEQYF.

This clonotype has a count of ten or more. The gene calls are TRBV5-1 and TRBJ1-2, with TRBD1 as a possible D gene (6 bases). The CDR3 covers 14 residues. Germline loops: CDR1 SGHRS, CDR2 YFSETQ. V was trimmed by 4 bases and J by 5 bases, leaving 15 bases between them. The CDR3 sequence: CASSPGGATYGYTF. DNA for the CDR3: TGCGCCAGCAGCCCGGGGGGGGCCACTTATGGCTACACCTTC. The full variable domain, with the rest looked up from reference TRBV5-1 and TRBJ1-2, is KAGVTQTPRYLIKTRGQQVTLSCSPISGHRSVSWYQQTPGQGLQFLFEYFSETQRNKGNFPGRFSGRQFSNSRSEMNVSTLELGDSALYLCASSPGGATYGYTFGSGTRLTVV.

This clonotype came up a few times. This chain joins TRBV27 and TRBJ1-2; unclear D gene. The CDR3 runs to 14 residues. Trimming took off 0 bases at V and 3 bases at J, with 8 bases between the two ends. From germline, CDR1 is MNHEY and CDR2 SMNVEV (reference sequence). The CDR3, as DNA: TGTGCCAGCAGTTTATCTTCAGACTACTATGGCTACACCTTC. Its protein is CASSLSSDYYGYTF.

This chain links TRBV6-4 with TRBJ2-7; D uncertain. V was shortened by 5 bases and J by 4 bases, with 9 bases between the two germline ends. From germline, CDR1 is MRHNA and CDR2 SNTAGT. The CDR3 has 12 amino acids. CDR3 amino acids: CASSTQDYEQYV. CDR3 DNA sequence: TGTGCCAGCAGTACGCAGGATTACGAGCAGTACGTC.

The V gene is TRBV5-1, the J gene TRBJ2-5; D uncertain. V shed 0 bases and J shed 5 bases, with 20 bases lying between them. The CDR3 is 17 residues long. The germline V gene encodes CDR1 SGHRS and CDR2 YFSETQ. CDR3 loop: CASSLAESSVARETQYF. CDR3 nucleotides: TGCGCCAGCAGCTTGGCGGAATCCTCGGTCGCCCGGGAGACCCAGTACTTC.

This clonotype was seen more than once but under ten times. This chain uses TRBV3-1 with TRBJ2-3, with 7 bases lining up with TRBD1. The CDR3 is 15 residues long. The J segment lost 0 bases and the V segment lost 3 bases, leaving 3 bases of the junction unmatched. Germline V gives CDR1 LGHDT, CDR2 YNNKEL (reference sequence). DNA for the CDR3: TGTGCCAGCAGCCACAGGACAGGAAGCACAGATACGCAGTATTTT. The encoded protein is CASSHRTGSTDTQYF.

The rearrangement joins TRBV28 to TRBJ2-2; 9 nucleotides line up with TRBD2. The CDR3 runs to 17 residues. V shed 7 bases, J shed 4 bases, and the junction held 13 bases outside the gene matches. Germline CDR1 reads MDHEN; CDR2 reads SYDVKM. The CDR3: CASNYVKRGAATGELFF. The CDR3 DNA is TGTGCCAGCAATTACGTAAAGCGGGGGGCGGCCACCGGGGAGCTGTTTTTT.

This clonotype has just a few counts. The rearrangement links TRBV29-1 to TRBJ1-1; no clear D gene. The germline V and J ends were trimmed by 1 base and 10 bases, with 1 base remaining between them. The CDR3 consists of 8 residues. CDR1 and CDR2 from the germline V gene are SQVTM and ANQGSEA. CDR3 DNA sequence: TGCAGCGTTGAAGGAGCTTTCTTT. It encodes CSVEGAFF.

This clonotype was recorded at least ten times. The chain has TRBV5-1 and TRBJ2-4, with D possibly TRBD1 on 6 matching bases. Germline values: CDR1 SGHRS, CDR2 YFSETQ. CDR3 length: 15 residues. The V end was cut by 2 bases, the J end by 6 bases, with 15 bases between. Here the CDR3 reads CASSLDGGGGNIQYF. CDR3 DNA sequence: TGCGCCAGCAGCTTAGATGGGGGCGGCGGAAACATTCAGTACTTC. Full variable domain (outside the CDR3, taken from reference TRBV5-1 and TRBJ2-4): KAGVTQTPRYLIKTRGQQVTLSCSPISGHRSVSWYQQTPGQGLQFLFEYFSETQRNKGNFPGRFSGRQFSNSRSEMNVSTLELGDSALYLCASSLDGGGGNIQYFGAGTRLSVL.

This clonotype was seen repeatedly, ten times or more. The chain links TRBV4-2 to TRBJ2-3; TRBD2 agrees at 13 bases. CDR3 length equals 18 residues. V shed 1 base, J shed 4 bases, and the junction held 8 bases outside the gene matches. In germline, CDR1 is LGHNA, CDR2 YNFKEQ. CDR3 amino acids: CASSQVTSGGAGPDTQYF. The CDR3 nucleotides are TGTGCCAGCAGCCAAGTCACTAGCGGGGGGGCAGGTCCAGATACGCAGTATTTT.

This rearrangement joins TRBV7-9 to TRBJ2-3; no clear D gene. V lost 7 bases and J 8 bases, leaving 16 bases between the germline ends. CDR3 length equals 13 residues. Germline CDR1 reads SEHNR; CDR2 reads FQNEAQ (reference sequence). CDR3 DNA: TGTGCCAGCACCTCGACCCCTGTGGGTACGCAGTATTTT. The encoded protein is CASTSTPVGTQYF.

V is TRBV6-1 and J is TRBJ2-5, with TRBD1 identical over 8 bases. Germline assignment: CDR1 MNHNS and CDR2 SASEGT. The CDR3 sequence is 15 residues long. After removal of 4 bases from V and 5 bases from J, the junction contained 9 bases not matched to a gene. CDR3: CASSARGTGDETQYF. In DNA form, the CDR3 reads TGTGCCAGCAGTGCTAGAGGGACAGGAGATGAGACCCAGTACTTC.

The chain links TRBV6-5 to TRBJ2-7, with 13 bases lining up with TRBD2. The germline V gene has CDR1 MNHEY and CDR2 SVGAGI. This CDR3 comprises 13 residues. The DNA of the CDR3 is TGTGCCAGCAGCCTCCGACTAGCGGGGGGCGGTGACGTC. Encoded protein: CASSLRLAGGGDV.

The chain combines TRBV6-2 or TRBV6-3 with TRBJ2-5; D is ambiguous. The germline V gene encodes CDR1 MNHEY and CDR2 SVGEGT. The V and J ends lost 7 bases and 1 base respectively, with 4 bases between them. The CDR3 consists of 11 residues. CDR3 sequence (DNA): TGTGCCAGCACTAGCCAAGAGACCCAGTACTTC. It yields the protein CASTSQETQYF.

The chain uses TRBV6-5 and TRBJ1-2; 8 bases fit TRBD1. The CDR3 contains 15 residues. Germline trimming cut 6 bases from V and 8 bases from J; bases unmatched to any gene: 14. Looked up from germline, CDR1 is MNHEY and CDR2 is SVGAGI. CDR3 DNA sequence: TGTGCCAGCAGATACGGATTTGAGGACAGGGACGGCTACACCTTC. Translated: CASRYGFEDRDGYTF.

This clonotype was seen only a few times. The gene calls are TRBV7-2 and TRBJ2-7, with D tentatively TRBD1 or TRBD2 (6 bases each). The CDR3 sequence is 15 residues long. V was pared by 4 bases and J by 3 bases, with 16 bases between. The germline V gene encodes CDR1 SGHTA and CDR2 FQGNSA. The CDR3 DNA is TGTGCCAGCAGCTGGGGGCCCGGGGGCAACTACGAGCAGTACTTC. Protein sequence: CASSWGPGGNYEQYF.

This clonotype has only a few counts. The V gene is TRBV6-6, the J gene TRBJ2-4; D not certain. The germline V gene has CDR1 MNHNY and CDR2 SVGAGI (reference sequence). The CDR3 covers 16 residues. V shed 6 bases and J shed 0 bases, with 15 bases lying between them. As DNA, the CDR3 is TGTGCCAGCAGGGGCCTCGACATGGTAGCCAAAAACATTCAGTACTTC. Protein sequence: CASRGLDMVAKNIQYF.

The chain links TRBV14 to TRBJ1-6, with D possibly being TRBD1 (5 bases). Germline V lookup: CDR1 SGHDN, CDR2 FVKESK. With 1 base removed from V and 8 bases from J, the gap between germline ends came to 12 bases. The CDR3 has 15 residues. CDR3: CASSQAPGSHSPLHF. The CDR3 coding sequence is TGTGCCAGCAGCCAAGCCCCAGGGAGCCATTCACCCCTCCACTTT.

This clonotype has just a few counts. The chain uses TRBV29-1 and TRBJ2-7; D is ambiguous. The V gene lost 4 bases and the J gene lost 4 bases, with 8 bases spanning the gap. Per the germline V gene, CDR1 is SQVTM and CDR2 is ANQGSEA. CDR3 length: 11 residues. The CDR3 DNA follows: TGCAGCGTTGGAGAGACGTACGAGCAGTACTTC. Its protein is CSVGETYEQYF.

This clonotype was counted between two and nine times. The gene calls are TRBV7-9 and TRBJ1-4; the match to TRBD1 covers 7 bases. CDR3 length: 14 residues. Germline V gene sequence: CDR1 SEHNR, CDR2 FQNEAQ (reference sequence). After removal of 5 bases from V and 8 bases from J, the junction contained 8 bases not matched to a gene. CDR3 coding DNA: TGTGCCAGCAGCCGACAGGGAAGCCAGGAAAAACTGTTTTTT. Its protein product is CASSRQGSQEKLFF.

About this clonotype itself: This could be a read error, since a much larger clone is one nucleotide away. The chain combines TRBV7-3 with TRBJ1-1; D gene ambiguous. Germline V gene lookup returns CDR1 SGHTA and CDR2 FQGTGA. The ends were cut back, 5 bases at V and 0 bases at J, with 13 bases in the middle. This CDR3 has 15 residues. CDR3 loop: CASSRVGLLNTEAFF. The CDR3 DNA reads as TGTGCCAGCAGCCGAGTGGGCCTTTTGAACACTGAAGCTTTCTTT.

V gene TRBV29-1 combines with J gene TRBJ2-1; D not certain. The CDR3 runs to 12 residues. Deletions cut 0 bases from V and 10 bases from J, with 10 bases between. Per the germline V gene, CDR1 is SQVTM and CDR2 is ANQGSEA. CDR3 nucleotides: TGCAGCGTTGAAGAATCCTTGCGGGAGCAGTTCTTC. Its translation: CSVEESLREQFF.

The genes are TRBV3-1 and TRBJ1-5; D gene uncertain. The CDR3 extends over 13 amino acids. Trimming took 2 bases from V and 1 from J, leaving 3 bases between them. CDR1 and CDR2 (germline): LGHDT, YNNKEL (reference sequence). CDR3 amino acids: CASSQMSNQPQHF. The CDR3 DNA is TGTGCCAGCAGCCAAATGAGCAATCAGCCCCAGCATTTT.